This T cell receptor beta chain was found in a study of cytomegalovirus exposure and HLA in healthy donors. The V gene's germline CDR1 is LNHDA and CDR2 SQIVND (reference sequence). CDR3 length: 15 amino acids. Trimming left V 3 bases short and J 0 bases short, with 12 bases between. As to this clone: What it binds is not known.

PCR used 60 Vbeta primers and 13 Jbeta primers. Measured with immunoSEQ multiplex PCR; TCRdb has only the in-frame clones, and not every one. The sample has about 190,000 clones, roughly four fifths seen once. Overall study results and limits: CMV serostatus was the sole immune exposure information available. In an earlier analysis, productive rearrangement rates for most beta V segments clustered near 87% or 30%.

The sequence derives from a young woman in good health and CMV-seropositive. This chain links TRBV19 with TRBJ2-7; no definite D call. Sequenced material: PBMCs. The CDR3 sequence is CASSMYERSSYEQYF. CDR3 DNA sequence: TGTGCCAGTAGTATGTACGAGAGGAGCTCCTACGAGCAGTACTTC.